The table lists the clone carrying this TCR beta chain with many counts. The sample is drawn from a study of T cells in Graves' hyperthyroidism and ophthalmopathy. Looking at the study overall: Peripheral blood samples were taken at initial diagnosis, prior to any treatment.

With a duration under 2 months, the hyperthyroidism was newly diagnosed in patients aged 18 to 65. Patients showing uncontrolled infection, other autoimmune disease, pregnancy or lactation were ineligible. PBMCs were obtained from about 9 ml fresh peripheral blood. Unmatched junction bases numbered 18, after V lost 4 bases and J lost 2 bases. Germline CDR1 LGHNA, CDR2 YNFKEQ. The CDR3 runs 20 residues. There were TCR beta CDR3 regions amplified from RNA transcripts. RT-PCR in the first round (using the HTBI primer set) targeted the TCR CDR3. One entry per CDR3 protein results from TCRdb running MiXCR on the multiplex PCR reads. Among under 800,000 distinct CDR3 sequences, 13% to 15% were seen once, and the ten largest hold about 10%.

The TCR sequence derives from a woman aged 18-30 years with Graves' hyperthyroidism. Input material: blood. This chain connects TRBV4-2 to TRBJ2-7; 12 nucleotides match TRBD2. The CDR3 sequence is CASSLQGMRLAGGIPYEQYF. DNA for the CDR3: TGTGCCAGCAGCCTACAGGGGATGAGGCTAGCGGGAGGGATCCCCTACGAGCAGTACTTC.